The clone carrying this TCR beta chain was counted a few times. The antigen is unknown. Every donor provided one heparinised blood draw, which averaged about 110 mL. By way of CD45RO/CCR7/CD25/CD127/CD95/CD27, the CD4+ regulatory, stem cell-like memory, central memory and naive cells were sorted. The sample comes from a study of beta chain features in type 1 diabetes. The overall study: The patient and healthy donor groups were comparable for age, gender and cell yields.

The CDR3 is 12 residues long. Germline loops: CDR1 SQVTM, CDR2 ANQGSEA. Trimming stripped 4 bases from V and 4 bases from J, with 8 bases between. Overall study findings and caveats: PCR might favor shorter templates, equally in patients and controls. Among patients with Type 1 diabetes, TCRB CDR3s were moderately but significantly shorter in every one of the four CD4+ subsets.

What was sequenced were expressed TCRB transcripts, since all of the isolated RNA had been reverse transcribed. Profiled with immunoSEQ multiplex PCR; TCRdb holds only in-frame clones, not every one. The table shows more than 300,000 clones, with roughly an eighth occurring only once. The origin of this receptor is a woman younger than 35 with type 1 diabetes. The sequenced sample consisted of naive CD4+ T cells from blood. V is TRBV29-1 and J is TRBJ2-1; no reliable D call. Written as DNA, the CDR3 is TGCAGCGTTGGTAAACGGTACAATGAGCAGTTCTTC. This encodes CSVGKRYNEQFF.